This entry describes one T cell receptor beta chain. No antigen is known for it. Germline V lookup: CDR1 SGHVS, CDR2 FNYEAQ. Deletions cut 4 bases from V and 0 bases from J, with 13 bases between. The CDR3 runs to 15 residues. Clones were read by immunoSEQ multiplex PCR, and TCRdb kept only the in-frame ones, dropping some. The sample has some 66,000 clones; around four fifths are singletons. This sample was taken from a study of OX40 agonist ivuxolimab in advanced cancers. Study as a whole: The dose-escalation group included hepatocellular carcinoma, melanoma, renal cell carcinoma and head and neck cancer. Study-level results: Researchers did not establish what antigens the expanded peripheral T cells target. Both CD4+ and CD8+ T cell populations in blood had undergone clonal expansion by week 6 at 0.1 to 3.0 mg/kg.

The sequence derives from an adult with an advanced solid tumor such as melanoma, head and neck, liver or kidney cancer. This specimen consisted of CD4+ or CD8+ T cells sorted from blood, obtained in a trial of the OX40 agonist ivuxolimab. The rearrangement uses TRBV7-6 and TRBJ2-7, with TRBD2 as a possible D gene (6 bases). The CDR3 DNA is TGTGCCAGCAGCTCAATACGGGACTCCTCCTACGAGCAGTACTTC. Amino acids: CASSSIRDSSYEQYF.